The clone carrying this TCR beta chain was counted between two and nine times. This entry comes from a study of blood T cell repertoires in COVID-19. Some clones are missing from TCRdb's copy, which holds only in-frame ones; the method was immunoSEQ multiplex PCR. Among some 230,000 clones listed, 82% were seen once. CDR3 size: 14 residues. The germline gives CDR1 LGHDT, CDR2 YNNKEL (reference sequence). Trimming cost V 4 bases and J 6 bases; bases outside gene matches: 7. The source of this sequence is a woman older than 75 with COVID-19, enrolled during active disease. Sequences were obtained from peripheral blood. This chain joins TRBV3-1 (or the pseudogene TRBV3-2) and TRBJ1-2; 8 bases fit TRBD1. CDR3 in DNA: TGTGCCAGCAGCCCCCGGGCAGGGGGCAATGGCTACACCTTC. It codes for CASSPRAGGNGYTF.